The rows below give T cell receptor beta chains drawn from one sample of a study of PD-L1 blockade in urothelial cancer. TCRdb keeps only in-frame clones here, not all; method: immunoSEQ multiplex PCR. The sample comprises around 130,000 clones, about 88% of which are singletons, and roughly 3.2% rests with the top ten. Specimen: PBMCs, collected around atezolizumab (anti-PD-L1) treatment. These receptors were obtained from a man aged 50 to 60 with urothelial cancer. The CDR3 runs from the conserved cysteine through the conserved F or W. The D gene is left open where the match is weak. Part of the rows lack a size; the others show once, few, many or a class for expanded clones.

clone size: NA
J gene: TRBJ1-1
V gene: TRBV28
CDR3 length: 18
D gene: NA
CDR3 DNA: TGTGCCAGCAGTTTACGAGCCTGGAGGGGCCAGGTCAAGACTGAAGCTTTCTTT
CDR3 protein: CASSLRAWRGQVKTEAFF

clone size: NA
J gene: TRBJ2-7
V gene: TRBV7-6
CDR3 length: 16
D gene: TRBD2
CDR3 DNA: TGTGCCAGCAGCCCCGGAGTTAGCGGGGACTCCTACGAGCAGTACTTC
CDR3 protein: CASSPGVSGDSYEQYF

clone size: NA
J gene: TRBJ2-5
V gene: TRBV7-2
CDR3 length: 14
D gene: NA
CDR3 DNA: TGTGCCAGCAGCCGGATCGGGGTCCAAGAGACCCAGTACTTC
CDR3 protein: CASSRIGVQETQYF

clone size: few
J gene: TRBJ2-3
V gene: TRBV27
CDR3 length: 12
D gene: NA
CDR3 DNA: TGTGCCAGCAGTGTCGGCACAGATACGCAGTATTTT
CDR3 protein: CASSVGTDTQYF

clone size: NA
J gene: TRBJ1-2
V gene: TRBV6-6
CDR3 length: 13
D gene: NA
CDR3 DNA: TGTGCCAGCAGTTACTCACAGGGTTATGGCTACACCTTC
CDR3 protein: CASSYSQGYGYTF

clone size: NA
J gene: TRBJ1-2
V gene: TRBV7-9
CDR3 length: 15
D gene: TRBD1
CDR3 DNA: TGTGCCAGCAGCTTATCGACAGGGGGGAACTATGGCTACACCTTC
CDR3 protein: CASSLSTGGNYGYTF

clone size: NA
J gene: TRBJ2-7
V gene: TRBV4-2
CDR3 length: 14
D gene: TRBD1
CDR3 DNA: TGTGCCAGCGCCGGGACAGGGGCGAACTACGAGCAGTACTTC
CDR3 protein: CASAGTGANYEQYF

clone size: NA
J gene: TRBJ2-1
V gene: TRBV7-9
CDR3 length: 15
D gene: TRBD2
CDR3 DNA: TGTGCCAGCAGCCCACGGACTAGCGGGAGCAATGAGCAGTTCTTC
CDR3 protein: CASSPRTSGSNEQFF

clone size: NA
J gene: TRBJ2-2
V gene: TRBV7-6
CDR3 length: 16
D gene: TRBD2
CDR3 DNA: TGTGCCAGCAGCCCTTTGGCGGGAGGGAACACCGGGGAGCTGTTTTTT
CDR3 protein: CASSPLAGGNTGELFF

clone size: NA
J gene: TRBJ2-7
V gene: TRBV5-1
CDR3 length: 15
D gene: NA
CDR3 DNA: TGCGCCAGCAGCTTGCAGCGTGGCAACTCCTACGAGCAGTACTTC
CDR3 protein: CASSLQRGNSYEQYF

clone size: NA
J gene: TRBJ1-2
V gene: TRBV18
CDR3 length: 13
D gene: TRBD1
CDR3 DNA: TGTGCCAGCTCACCGGGACAGGGTAATGGCTACACCTTC
CDR3 protein: CASSPGQGNGYTF

clone size: NA
J gene: TRBJ2-1
V gene: TRBV23-1
CDR3 length: 16
D gene: TRBD2
CDR3 DNA: TGCGCCAGCAGTCAGGATAGCGGGAGCTCCTACAATGAGCAGTTCTTC
CDR3 protein: CASSQDSGSSYNEQFF

clone size: NA
J gene: TRBJ2-7
V gene: TRBV5-1
CDR3 length: 18
D gene: TRBD2
CDR3 DNA: TGCGCCAGCAGCTTGGGGGGACTAGCGGGAGTACGGCCCCACGAGCAGTACTTC
CDR3 protein: CASSLGGLAGVRPHEQYF

clone size: NA
J gene: TRBJ1-3
V gene: TRBV5-6
CDR3 length: 18
D gene: TRBD1
CDR3 DNA: TGTGCCAGCAGCTTACGTGGGACAGGGCAAACTTTTGGAAACACCATATATTTT
CDR3 protein: CASSLRGTGQTFGNTIYF

clone size: NA
J gene: TRBJ2-7
V gene: TRBV18
CDR3 length: 16
D gene: TRBD2
CDR3 DNA: TGTGCCAGCTCACCTCTCGCGGGAGGCCCCCATTACGAGCAGTACTTC
CDR3 protein: CASSPLAGGPHYEQYF

clone size: NA
J gene: TRBJ1-1
V gene: TRBV28
CDR3 length: 12
D gene: NA
CDR3 DNA: TGTGCCAGCAGCCGTCTACAGATTGAAGCTTTCTTT
CDR3 protein: CASSRLQIEAFF

clone size: NA
J gene: TRBJ2-1
V gene: TRBV30
CDR3 length: 13
D gene: TRBD2
CDR3 DNA: TGTGCCTGGAGGAGTAGCGGGAGGAATGAGCAGTTCTTC
CDR3 protein: CAWRSSGRNEQFF

clone size: NA
J gene: TRBJ2-3
V gene: TRBV19
CDR3 length: 15
D gene: TRBD2
CDR3 DNA: TGTGCCAGTAGTCCAGGCGGGGGGTTCGCGGATACGCAGTATTTT
CDR3 protein: CASSPGGGFADTQYF

clone size: few
J gene: TRBJ2-7
V gene: TRBV6-4
CDR3 length: 15
D gene: TRBD2
CDR3 DNA: TGTGCCAGCAGCCCGGCTAGCGGGAGCTCCTACGAGCAGTACTTC
CDR3 protein: CASSPASGSSYEQYF

clone size: NA
J gene: TRBJ2-7
V gene: TRBV2
CDR3 length: 15
D gene: TRBD1
CDR3 DNA: TGTGCCAGCAGTGAGCGGGACAGGGGTACCTACGAGCAGTACTTC
CDR3 protein: CASSERDRGTYEQYF

clone size: few
J gene: TRBJ1-1
V gene: TRBV2
CDR3 length: 13
D gene: NA
CDR3 DNA: TGTGCCAGCAAAGACCGACAGGACACTGAAGCTTTCTTT
CDR3 protein: CASKDRQDTEAFF

clone size: few
J gene: TRBJ1-1
V gene: TRBV19
CDR3 length: 15
D gene: TRBD1
CDR3 DNA: TGTGCCAGTAGTACGACAGGGGGCGCGAACGCTGAAGCTTTCTTT
CDR3 protein: CASSTTGGANAEAFF

clone size: once
J gene: TRBJ1-6
V gene: TRBV5-1
CDR3 length: 16
D gene: TRBD1
CDR3 DNA: TGCGCCAGCAGCTTGGCGACAGGGGATTATAATTCACCCCTCCACTTT
CDR3 protein: CASSLATGDYNSPLHF

clone size: NA
J gene: TRBJ1-2
V gene: TRBV9
CDR3 length: 12
D gene: NA
CDR3 DNA: TGTGCCAGCAGCGCGGACTCCTATGGCTACACCTTC
CDR3 protein: CASSADSYGYTF

clone size: NA
J gene: TRBJ2-2
V gene: TRBV18
CDR3 length: 15
D gene: TRBD1
CDR3 DNA: TGTGCCAGCTCACCAGGACAGGGGGCAGTCGGGGAGCTGTTTTTT
CDR3 protein: CASSPGQGAVGELFF

clone size: NA
J gene: TRBJ2-1
V gene: TRBV18
CDR3 length: 15
D gene: TRBD2
CDR3 DNA: TGTGCCAGCAGACTAGCGGGAGACTCCTACAATGAGCAGTTCTTC
CDR3 protein: CASRLAGDSYNEQFF

clone size: NA
J gene: TRBJ1-5
V gene: TRBV28
CDR3 length: 15
D gene: NA
CDR3 DNA: TGTGCCAGCAGTTTCCCGGTTTATAGCAATCAGCCCCAGCATTTT
CDR3 protein: CASSFPVYSNQPQHF

clone size: NA
J gene: TRBJ2-3
V gene: TRBV5-1
CDR3 length: 14
D gene: NA
CDR3 DNA: TGCGCCAGCAGCTTGGGAGGGTTCGCAGATACGCAGTATTTT
CDR3 protein: CASSLGGFADTQYF

clone size: NA
J gene: TRBJ2-7
V gene: TRBV4-1
CDR3 length: 16
D gene: TRBD1
CDR3 DNA: TGCGCCAGCAGCCGCGCCGGGACAGGGGGATGGGACGAGCAGTACTTC
CDR3 protein: CASSRAGTGGWDEQYF

clone size: NA
J gene: TRBJ2-1
V gene: TRBV21-1
CDR3 length: 18
D gene: NA
CDR3 DNA: TGTGCCAGCAGCAAACGGGTGTGGGGCGTAACCGCCTACAATGAGCAGTTCTTC
CDR3 protein: CASSKRVWGVTAYNEQFF

clone size: NA
J gene: TRBJ1-1
V gene: TRBV9
CDR3 length: 12
D gene: NA
CDR3 DNA: TGTGCCAGCAGCCCGGCGAGGGCTGAAGCTTTCTTT
CDR3 protein: CASSPARAEAFF

clone size: NA
J gene: TRBJ1-2
V gene: TRBV5-5
CDR3 length: 16
D gene: TRBD1
CDR3 DNA: TGTGCCAGCAGCTTGATTACAGGGGGAGGAAACTATGGCTACACCTTC
CDR3 protein: CASSLITGGGNYGYTF

clone size: few
J gene: TRBJ2-7
V gene: TRBV5-1
CDR3 length: 14
D gene: NA
CDR3 DNA: TGCGCCAGCAGCTTGGTCGTTCCTCCCTACGAGCAGTACTTC
CDR3 protein: CASSLVVPPYEQYF

clone size: NA
J gene: TRBJ2-1
V gene: TRBV30
CDR3 length: 12
D gene: NA
CDR3 DNA: TGTGCCTGGAGTGTACTGAGGGCGGAGCAGTTCTTC
CDR3 protein: CAWSVLRAEQFF

clone size: NA
J gene: TRBJ2-2
V gene: TRBV29-1
CDR3 length: 15
D gene: TRBD2
CDR3 DNA: TGCAGCGTTGAATTAAGGACTAGACACACCGGGGAGCTGTTTTTT
CDR3 protein: CSVELRTRHTGELFF

clone size: NA
J gene: TRBJ1-1
V gene: TRBV5-1
CDR3 length: 11
D gene: TRBD1
CDR3 DNA: TGCGCCAGCAGCCAGGGGGCCAGTGCTTTCTTT
CDR3 protein: CASSQGASAFF

clone size: NA
J gene: TRBJ1-5
V gene: TRBV4-1
CDR3 length: 17
D gene: NA
CDR3 DNA: TGCGCCAGCAGCCAAGACGGTTCGCAGGGCGTAAATCAGCCCCAGCATTTT
CDR3 protein: CASSQDGSQGVNQPQHF

clone size: NA
J gene: TRBJ1-2
V gene: TRBV28
CDR3 length: 17
D gene: TRBD1
CDR3 DNA: TGTGCCAGCAGTGCCGGACAGGGGATATATGGTGGCTATGGCTACACCTTC
CDR3 protein: CASSAGQGIYGGYGYTF

clone size: NA
J gene: TRBJ2-1
V gene: TRBV7-9
CDR3 length: 17
D gene: TRBD2
CDR3 DNA: TGTGCCAGCAGCTCAAATTCTGGGACTAGCGGGAGGAGTGAGCAGTTCTTC
CDR3 protein: CASSSNSGTSGRSEQFF

clone size: NA
J gene: TRBJ2-3
V gene: TRBV29-1
CDR3 length: 18
D gene: TRBD2
CDR3 DNA: TGCAGCCCTATCCTCAGGGGATTAGCGGGAGAGGGCACAGATACGCAGTATTTT
CDR3 protein: CSPILRGLAGEGTDTQYF

clone size: NA
J gene: TRBJ2-1
V gene: TRBV5-1
CDR3 length: 15
D gene: TRBD2
CDR3 DNA: TGCGCCAGCAGCCCGGGACTAAGCTCCTACAATGAGCAGTTCTTC
CDR3 protein: CASSPGLSSYNEQFF